This TCR beta chain comes out of a study of vaccination and CD4 T cells after COVID-19. On the study more broadly: Post-COVID samples had a sampling time that fell a median 101 days after diagnosis (range 35 to 161). Overall study results and limits: It was found that, in convalescent patients, 304 of 307 vaccine-specific clones were spike mono-reactive.

This clonotype was seen only a few times. Antigen unknown. This CDR3 is 15 amino acids long. Per the germline V gene, CDR1 is LNHNV and CDR2 is YYDKDF (reference sequence). Trimming left V 5 bases short and J 3 bases short, with 15 bases between. Treatment given: roughly nine-day PBMC culture with coronavirus spike peptide pools or control peptides (ViraFEST assay). Under the ViraFEST approach, antigen-specific T cells were expanded with peptide pools and TCRs subsequently sequenced. Positivity by PCR occurred from March to December 2020, a period that predated US Alpha, Beta and Delta variants. The Oncomine TCR Beta short-read assay was applied to DNA of cultured CD4+ T cells. MiXCR was run by TCRdb on the PCR reads, yielding one entry per CDR3 protein. The sample includes 15,000 to 20,000 distinct CDR3 sequences, around 60% of them seen just once.

The rearrangement uses TRBV15 and TRBJ2-3; the D is unclear. Sequencing was done on a sample of CD4+ T cells from blood, cultured in vitro. The sequence came from a human donor who had recovered from COVID-19. The CDR3 nucleotides are TGTGCCACCAGCCTCAGCCCTTACCCGACAGATACGCAGTATTTT. Translating gives CATSLSPYPTDTQYF.